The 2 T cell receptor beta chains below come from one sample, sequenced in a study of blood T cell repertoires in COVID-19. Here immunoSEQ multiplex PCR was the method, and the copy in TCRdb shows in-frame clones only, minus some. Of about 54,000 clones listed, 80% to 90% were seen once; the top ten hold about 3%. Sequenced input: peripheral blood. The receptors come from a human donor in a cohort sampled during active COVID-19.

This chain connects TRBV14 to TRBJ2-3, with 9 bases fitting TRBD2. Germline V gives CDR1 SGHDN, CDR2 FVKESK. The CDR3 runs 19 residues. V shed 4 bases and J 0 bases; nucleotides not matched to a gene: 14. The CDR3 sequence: CASSPGRGSGGPSTDTQYF. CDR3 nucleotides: TGTGCCAGCAGCCCCGGAAGGGGTAGCGGGGGACCTAGCACAGATACGCAGTATTTT.

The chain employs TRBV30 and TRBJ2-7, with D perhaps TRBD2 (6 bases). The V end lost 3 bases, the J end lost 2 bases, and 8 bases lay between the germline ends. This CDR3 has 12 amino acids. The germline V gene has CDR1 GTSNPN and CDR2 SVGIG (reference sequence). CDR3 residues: CAWRRGTYEQYF. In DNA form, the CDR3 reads TGTGCCTGGAGGCGGGGAACCTACGAGCAGTACTTC.